The clone carrying this T cell receptor beta chain has more than one count but fewer than ten. As yet, its antigen is unknown. The record originates from a study of CD8+ T cells in alopecia areata. The study's findings and limits: Scalp clonality, together with expanded CD8+ clones among the top 100, fell significantly with tofacitinib.

RNA extraction and reverse transcription yielded cDNA as sequencing template. Repertoires were generated with immunoSEQ multiplex PCR, while TCRdb's copy carries only in-frame clones and drops some. This sample has more than 90,000 clones, with 60% to 75% found just once. The V and J ends lost 2 bases and 6 bases respectively, with 7 bases between them. This CDR3 has 11 residues. Germline assignment: CDR1 SQVTM and CDR2 ANQGSEA. Specified treatment: oral pan-JAK inhibitor, 5-10 mg twice daily. The gene calls are TRBV29-1 and TRBJ1-1; weak D call: TRBD1 (5 bases). Material: CD8+ T cells sorted from blood, obtained at week 4, from a patient treated with tofacitinib. This TCR was sampled from a human donor with alopecia areata. CDR3 loop: CSVETGPEAFF. The CDR3 coding sequence is TGCAGCGTTGAAACAGGTCCTGAAGCTTTCTTT.